Sequencing of this T cell receptor beta chain was carried out in a study of Graves' ophthalmopathy and Graves' hyperthyroidism. This clonotype was counted a few times. This CDR3 is built from 16 residues. In germline, CDR1 is SGDLS, CDR2 YYNGEE. V gave up 0 bases and J gave up 1 base; unmatched junction bases: 3. TCR beta CDR3 regions were amplified from RNA transcripts. HTBI primers were used in a first-round RT-PCR, which preceded a second-round multiplex PCR. TCRdb called the multiplex PCR reads again in MiXCR, with one record for every CDR3 protein. The sample consists of around 470,000 distinct CDR3 sequences, about 15% of them appearing once.

V usage is TRBV9 and J usage is TRBJ2-5; the match to TRBD1 covers 10 bases. The sequencing sample was made of blood. This TCR was sampled from a woman aged 30 to 39 with Graves' ophthalmopathy. The CDR3 DNA follows: TGTGCCAGCAGCGTAGGAGGGACAGGGGCCCAAGAGACCCAGTACTTC. Translated: CASSVGGTGAQETQYF.